The source of this TCR beta chain is a study of cytomegalovirus exposure and HLA in healthy donors. The PCR used 60 Vbeta and 13 Jbeta primers. Profiling relied on immunoSEQ multiplex PCR, and the TCRdb table lists in-frame clones only, not all of them. The table has about 170,000 clones, under 85% seen once. Per the germline V gene, CDR1 is MGHRA and CDR2 is YSYEKL. CDR3 length equals 17 residues. Between the trimmed V and J ends, which lost 0 bases and 0 bases, there was a span of 14 bases. This clone was found once. Its specificity is not known. Findings and limits, study-wide: HLA alleles showed associations with 15,000 to 20,000 TCR beta sequences in a later analysis, at a 0.05 false discovery rate. Among TCR sequences, most were rare, though some public TCRs appeared in many donors. Per a prior analysis, the majority of TCR beta V segments were productive roughly 87% or roughly 30% of the time.

This sequence was found in a woman aged 18-29 years in good health and CMV-seropositive. Material: PBMCs. V usage is TRBV4-1 and J usage is TRBJ1-1; D might be TRBD1 (6 bases). The CDR3 bases are TGCGCCAGCAGCCAAGAGGGCGGGGGGCGGATGAACACTGAAGCTTTCTTT. Amino acids: CASSQEGGGRMNTEAFF.